A few counts support the clone carrying this TCR beta chain. Its antigen remains unidentified. The CDR3 runs to 18 residues. Germline-derived CDR1 and CDR2 are SGHTA and FQGNSA. The V segment lost 4 bases and the J segment 0 bases; nucleotides outside the gene matches: 9. The data derive from a study of blood T cells in healthy people across ages. Peripheral blood samples of roughly 9.8 milliliters were drawn from each donor. Study observations and caveats: Without sorted subsets, naive and antigen-experienced compartments could not be conclusively compared.

PCR was performed a second time for roughly 7 to 11 cycles using a sample-barcoded 5' primer and a J-beta primer mix. TCRdb passed the 5' RACE reads through MiXCR, listing each CDR3 protein once. In the table there are more than 700,000 distinct CDR3 sequences, less than 70% of which are singletons. The clonotype was recovered from an older man in good health. The chain combines TRBV7-2 with TRBJ2-3, with 11 bases identical to TRBD1. Sequencing was performed on blood. The CDR3 loop is CASSWTGTGGTSTDTQYF. The DNA for the CDR3 is TGTGCCAGCAGCTGGACCGGGACAGGGGGAACTAGCACAGATACGCAGTATTTT.